This T cell receptor (beta chain) was sequenced in a study of cytomegalovirus exposure and HLA in healthy donors. In the study overall: There were tens of millions of unique TCRs (from HLA-typed donors) in an early data release.

This CDR3 spans 16 amino acids. Losses at the gene ends were 6 bases for V and 4 bases for J; bases not matched to a gene: 11. Germline V gene sequence: CDR1 MNHNY, CDR2 SVGAGI (reference sequence). The donors, nominally healthy at sampling, likely had unrecorded immune exposures. PCR used 60 Vbeta primers and 13 Jbeta primers. Profiled with immunoSEQ multiplex PCR; TCRdb holds only in-frame clones, not every one. The sample carries 100,000 to 150,000 clones, approximately 80% recorded once. Whole-study findings and limits: A further, later analysis showed that HLA-associated TCR beta chains (compared with equally common others) were more clonally expanded. A missense variant in DCLRE1C was later tied to TCR beta V- and J-gene trimming.

About this clone itself: Its antigen is unidentified.

This clonotype was sampled from a woman in her late teens or twenties in good health and CMV-seronegative. Sequencing was performed on PBMCs. The chain couples TRBV6-6 to TRBJ2-2, with 7 bases that match TRBD2. This chain's CDR3 is CASSTRGRGGTGELFF. The CDR3 DNA reads as TGTGCCAGCAGCACCCGCGGCCGCGGGGGCACCGGGGAGCTGTTTTTT.